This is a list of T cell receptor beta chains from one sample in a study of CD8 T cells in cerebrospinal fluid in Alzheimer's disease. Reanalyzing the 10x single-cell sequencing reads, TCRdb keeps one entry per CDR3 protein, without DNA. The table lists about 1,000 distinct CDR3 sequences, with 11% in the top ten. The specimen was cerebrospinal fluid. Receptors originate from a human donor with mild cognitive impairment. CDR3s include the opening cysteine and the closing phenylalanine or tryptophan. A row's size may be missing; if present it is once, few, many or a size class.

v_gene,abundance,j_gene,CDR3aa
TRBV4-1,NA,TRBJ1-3,CASSQGVGPGNTIYF
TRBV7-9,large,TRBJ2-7,CASSLEGLYEQYF
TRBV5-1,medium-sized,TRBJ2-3,CASSLGLAGSSIDTQYF
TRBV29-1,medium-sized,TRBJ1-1,CSVAGARRTEAFF
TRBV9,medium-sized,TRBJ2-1,CASSVLAGGREQFF
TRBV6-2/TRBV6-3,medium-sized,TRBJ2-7,CASSESTGTGYYEQYF
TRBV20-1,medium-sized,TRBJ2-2,CSAPRPAGGTGELFF
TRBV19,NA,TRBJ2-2,CASWGAGTGELFF
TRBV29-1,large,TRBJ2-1,CSVEARTSNEQFF
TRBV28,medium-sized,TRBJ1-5,CASSLQGENQPQHF
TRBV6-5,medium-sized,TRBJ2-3,CASSYSGTSGGADTQYF
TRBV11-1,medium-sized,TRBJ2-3,CASSLRPGLGHSGTDTQYF
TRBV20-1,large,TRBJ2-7,CSAGLAGYYEQYF
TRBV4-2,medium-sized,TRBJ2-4,CASSQDGRVMLAKNIQYF
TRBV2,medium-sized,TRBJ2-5,CASSEGMAGQETQYF
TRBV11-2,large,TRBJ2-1,CASSPRTEYNEQFF
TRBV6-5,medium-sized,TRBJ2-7,CASRSRALEQYF
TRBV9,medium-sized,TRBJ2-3,CASSASQGVTDTQYF
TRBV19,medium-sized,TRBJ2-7,CASSIPGDYEQYF
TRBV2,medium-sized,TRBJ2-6,CASSGVNRARASGANVLTF
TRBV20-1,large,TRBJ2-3,CSASLIVTDTQYF
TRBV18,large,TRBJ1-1,CASSPRGGDAFF
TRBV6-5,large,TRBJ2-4,CASSPIRGGGRNIQYF
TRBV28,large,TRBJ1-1,CASSLISPEGTEAFF
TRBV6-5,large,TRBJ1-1,CASSAAMTSMTEAFF
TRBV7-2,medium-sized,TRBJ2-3,CASSLARTGRIHTQYF
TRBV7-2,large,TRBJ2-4,CASSLFGLEGIQYF
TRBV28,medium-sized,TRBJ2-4,CASSSSGTVKNIQYF
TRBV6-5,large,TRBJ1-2,CASSAHRGNYGYTF
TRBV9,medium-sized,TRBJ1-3,CASSAGRSSGNTIYF
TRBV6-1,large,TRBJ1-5,CASSESPGQNQPQHF
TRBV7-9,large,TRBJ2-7,CASRGRAGSLEQYF
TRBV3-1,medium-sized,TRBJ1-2,CASSQEPAGFGYTF
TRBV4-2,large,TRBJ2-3,CASSLRVGGLRTDTQYF
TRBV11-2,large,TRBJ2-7,CASSFGQGYEQYF
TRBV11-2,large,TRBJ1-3,CASSRTGDPGNTIYF
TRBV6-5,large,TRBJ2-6,CASSTVAGANVLTF
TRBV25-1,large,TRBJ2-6,CASRDRTGAGANVLTF
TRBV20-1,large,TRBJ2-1,CSAPDSSGTGKQFF
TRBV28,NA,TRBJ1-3,CASSLPAILRNTIYF
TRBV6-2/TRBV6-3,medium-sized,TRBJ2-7,CASARPRGYSYEQYF
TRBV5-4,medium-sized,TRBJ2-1,CASSDTGTSNNEQFF
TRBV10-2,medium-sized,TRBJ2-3,CASSPWGSTDTQYF
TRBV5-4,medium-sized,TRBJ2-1,CASSSTSARINEQFF
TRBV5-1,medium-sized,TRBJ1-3,CASSLDFRSVGNTIYF
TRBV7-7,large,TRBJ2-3,CASSPDRGRTDTQYF
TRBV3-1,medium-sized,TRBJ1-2,CASSQITGGYYGYTF
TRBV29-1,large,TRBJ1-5,CSVGGGHNQPQHF
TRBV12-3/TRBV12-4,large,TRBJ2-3,CASSFGGASTDTQYF
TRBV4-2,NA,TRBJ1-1,CASSQARTQNTEAFF
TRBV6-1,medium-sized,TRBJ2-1,CASSDDLGLLYNEQFF
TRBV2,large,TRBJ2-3,CASRRGPWTDTQYF
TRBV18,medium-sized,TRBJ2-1,CASSPNRGSYNEQFF
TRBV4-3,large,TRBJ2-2,CASSQDAEAGELFF
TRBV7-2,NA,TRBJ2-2,CASSSPGAGELFF
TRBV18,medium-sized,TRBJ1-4,CASSPPLGDADEKLFF
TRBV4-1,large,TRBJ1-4,CASSPGQGATNEKLFF